This T cell receptor beta chain was documented in a study of OX40 agonist ivuxolimab in advanced cancers. For the study at large: Among those enrolled, mean age was approximately 62 years (range roughly 23 to 90) and 82.7% were male.

The repertoire was sequenced with immunoSEQ multiplex PCR; TCRdb's copy has only in-frame clones and lacks some. The table has over 25,000 clones, around 81% seen once; the top ten hold about a third. Unmatched junction bases numbered 4, after V lost 5 bases and J lost 0 bases. Germline assignment: CDR1 MGHDK and CDR2 SYGVNS. The CDR3 is 15 amino acids. With regard to this clone: What it binds is not known.

General study findings and limits: Expansion of clones was among the lowest in partial responders at 0.1-3.0 mg/kg.

The sequencing used CD4+ or CD8+ T cells sorted from blood, collected in a trial of the OX40 agonist ivuxolimab. This clonotype was obtained from an adult with an advanced solid tumor such as melanoma, head and neck, liver or kidney cancer. The V call is TRBV25-1, the J call TRBJ2-1; 7 positions agree with TRBD1. The CDR3 reads CASSKTGFSYNEQFF. CDR3 DNA: TGTGCCAGCAGTAAGACAGGGTTCTCCTACAATGAGCAGTTCTTC.